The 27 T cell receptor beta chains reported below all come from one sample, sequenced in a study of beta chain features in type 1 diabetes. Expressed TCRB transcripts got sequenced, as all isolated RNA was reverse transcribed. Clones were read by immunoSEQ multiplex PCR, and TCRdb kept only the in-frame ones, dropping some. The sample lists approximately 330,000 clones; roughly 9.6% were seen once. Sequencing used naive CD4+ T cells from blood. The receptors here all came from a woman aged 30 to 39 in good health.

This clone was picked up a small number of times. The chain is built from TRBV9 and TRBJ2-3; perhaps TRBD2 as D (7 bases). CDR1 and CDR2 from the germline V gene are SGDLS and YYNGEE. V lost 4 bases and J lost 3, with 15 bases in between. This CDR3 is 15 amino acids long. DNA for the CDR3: TGTGCCAGCAGCCCCCGGGGGGCCGCGACAGATACGCAGTATTTT. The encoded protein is CASSPRGAATDTQYF.

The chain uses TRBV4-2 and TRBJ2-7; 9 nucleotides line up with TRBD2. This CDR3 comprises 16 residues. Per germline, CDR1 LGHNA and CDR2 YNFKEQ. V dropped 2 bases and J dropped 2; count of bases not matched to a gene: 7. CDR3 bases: TGTGCCAGCAGCCAAAGCTTAGCGGGAGACGCCTACGAGCAGTACTTC. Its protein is CASSQSLAGDAYEQYF.

The CDR3 DNA is TGTGCCAGCTCACCTAGGGGTTTCCAAGAGACCCAGTACTTC. This translates into CASSPRGFQETQYF. V is TRBV18 and J is TRBJ2-5, with a possible D match to TRBD1 (5 bases). The CDR3 runs to 14 residues. Trimming cost V 3 bases and J 1 base, with 9 bases left between them. Germline CDR1 reads KGHSH; CDR2 reads LQKENI.

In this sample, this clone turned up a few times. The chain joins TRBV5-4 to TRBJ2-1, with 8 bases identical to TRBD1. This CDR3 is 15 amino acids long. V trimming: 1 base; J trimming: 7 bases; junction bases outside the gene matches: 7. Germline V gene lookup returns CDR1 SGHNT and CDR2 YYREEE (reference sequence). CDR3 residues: CASSLPPQGANEQFF. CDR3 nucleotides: TGTGCCAGCAGCTTGCCCCCCCAGGGGGCAAATGAGCAGTTCTTC.

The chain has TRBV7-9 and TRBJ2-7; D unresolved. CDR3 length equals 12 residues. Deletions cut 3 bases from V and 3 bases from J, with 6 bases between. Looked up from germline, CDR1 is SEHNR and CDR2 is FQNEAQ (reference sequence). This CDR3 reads CASSFSGYEQYF. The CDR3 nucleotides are TGTGCCAGCAGCTTTTCGGGCTACGAGCAGTACTTC.

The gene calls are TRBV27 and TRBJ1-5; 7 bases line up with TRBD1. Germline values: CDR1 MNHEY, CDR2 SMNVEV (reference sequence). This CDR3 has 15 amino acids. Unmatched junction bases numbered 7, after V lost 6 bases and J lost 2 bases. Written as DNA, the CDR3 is TGTGCCAGCAGACCGACAGGGCTTGGCAATCAGCCCCAGCATTTT. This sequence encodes CASRPTGLGNQPQHF.

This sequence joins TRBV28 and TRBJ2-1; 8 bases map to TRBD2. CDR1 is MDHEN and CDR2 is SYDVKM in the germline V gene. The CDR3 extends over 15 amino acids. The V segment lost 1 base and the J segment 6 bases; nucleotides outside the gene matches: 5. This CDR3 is CASSLLSSGLNEQFF. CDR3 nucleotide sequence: TGTGCCAGCAGTTTATTGTCTAGCGGGCTCAATGAGCAGTTCTTC.

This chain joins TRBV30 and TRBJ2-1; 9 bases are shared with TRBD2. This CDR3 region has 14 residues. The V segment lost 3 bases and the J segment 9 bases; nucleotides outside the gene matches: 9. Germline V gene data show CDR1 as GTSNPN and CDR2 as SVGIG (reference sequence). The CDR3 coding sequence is TGTGCCTGGAGGATAGCGGGAGCCTATTCTGAGCAGTTCTTC. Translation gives CAWRIAGAYSEQFF.

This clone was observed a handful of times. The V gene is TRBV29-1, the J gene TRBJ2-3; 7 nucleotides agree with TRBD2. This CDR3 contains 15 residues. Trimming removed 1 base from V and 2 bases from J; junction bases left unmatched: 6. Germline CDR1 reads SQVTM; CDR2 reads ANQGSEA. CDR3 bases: TGCAGCGTTGAAGGTAATCTAGCGGCCACAGATACGCAGTATTTT. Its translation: CSVEGNLAATDTQYF.

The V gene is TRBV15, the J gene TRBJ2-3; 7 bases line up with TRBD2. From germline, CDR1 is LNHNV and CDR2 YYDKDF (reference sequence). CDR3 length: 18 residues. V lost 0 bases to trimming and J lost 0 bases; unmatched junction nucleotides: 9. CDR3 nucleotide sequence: TGTGCCACCAGCAGAGACCGACTAGCTTGGCTTAGCACAGATACGCAGTATTTT. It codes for CATSRDRLAWLSTDTQYF.

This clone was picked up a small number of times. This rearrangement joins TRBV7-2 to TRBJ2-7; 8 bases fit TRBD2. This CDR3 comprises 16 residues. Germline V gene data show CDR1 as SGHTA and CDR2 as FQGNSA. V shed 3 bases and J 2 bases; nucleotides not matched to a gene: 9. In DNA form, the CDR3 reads TGTGCCAGCAGCTTGGGCATAGCGGGATCCACCTACGAGCAGTACTTC. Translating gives CASSLGIAGSTYEQYF.

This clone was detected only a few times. Here the CDR3 reads CASSHSGSADTQYF. In nucleotides, the CDR3 is TGTGCCAGCAGCCATAGCGGGAGCGCAGATACGCAGTATTTT. The chain combines TRBV5-4 with TRBJ2-3, with 9 bases aligning to TRBD2. The J segment lost 4 bases and the V segment lost 4 bases, leaving 4 bases of the junction unmatched. This CDR3 comprises 14 residues. Per germline, CDR1 SGHNT and CDR2 YYREEE (reference sequence).

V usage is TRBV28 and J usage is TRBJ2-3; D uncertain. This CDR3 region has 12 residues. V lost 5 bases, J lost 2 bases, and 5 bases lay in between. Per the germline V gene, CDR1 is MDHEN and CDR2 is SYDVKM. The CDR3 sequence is CASSSDTDTQYF. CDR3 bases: TGTGCCAGCAGTAGCGACACAGATACGCAGTATTTT.

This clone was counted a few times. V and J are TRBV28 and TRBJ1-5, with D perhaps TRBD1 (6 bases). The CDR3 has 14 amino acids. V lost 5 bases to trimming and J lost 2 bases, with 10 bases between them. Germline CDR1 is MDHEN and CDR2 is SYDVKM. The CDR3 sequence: CASSRGGGNQPQHF. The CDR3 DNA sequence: TGTGCCAGCAGTAGGGGGGGTGGCAATCAGCCCCAGCATTTT.

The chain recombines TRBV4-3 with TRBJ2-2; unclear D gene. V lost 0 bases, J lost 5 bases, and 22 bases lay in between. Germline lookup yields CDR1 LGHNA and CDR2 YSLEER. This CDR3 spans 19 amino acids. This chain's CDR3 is CASSQEKPLDSHGTGELFF. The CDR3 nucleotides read TGCGCCAGCAGCCAAGAAAAGCCGCTAGATTCCCACGGGACCGGGGAGCTGTTTTTT.

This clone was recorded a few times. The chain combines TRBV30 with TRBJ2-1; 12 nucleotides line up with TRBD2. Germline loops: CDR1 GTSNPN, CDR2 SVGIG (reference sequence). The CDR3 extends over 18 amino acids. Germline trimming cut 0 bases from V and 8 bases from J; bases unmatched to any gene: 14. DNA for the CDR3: TGTGCCTGGAGTGTACGGCGGCTAGCGGGAGGGCCAGGTTATGAGCAGTTCTTC. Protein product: CAWSVRRLAGGPGYEQFF.

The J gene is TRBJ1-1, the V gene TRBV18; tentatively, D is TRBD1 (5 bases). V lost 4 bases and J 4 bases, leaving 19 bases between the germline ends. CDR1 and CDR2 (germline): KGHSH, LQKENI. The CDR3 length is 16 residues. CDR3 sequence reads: CASSQPGGSDGTEAFF. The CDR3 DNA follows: TGTGCCAGCTCACAACCGGGGGGTAGTGATGGCACTGAAGCTTTCTTT.

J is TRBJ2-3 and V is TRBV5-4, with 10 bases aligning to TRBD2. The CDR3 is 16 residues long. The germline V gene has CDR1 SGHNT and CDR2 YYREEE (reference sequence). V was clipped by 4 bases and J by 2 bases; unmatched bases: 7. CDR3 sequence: CASSRGTSETTDTQYF. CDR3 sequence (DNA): TGTGCCAGCAGCCGGGGGACTAGCGAAACCACAGATACGCAGTATTTT.

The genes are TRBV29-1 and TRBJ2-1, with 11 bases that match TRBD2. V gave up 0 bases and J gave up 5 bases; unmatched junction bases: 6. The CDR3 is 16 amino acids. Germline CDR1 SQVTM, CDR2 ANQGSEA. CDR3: CSVEDQKGLADNEQFF. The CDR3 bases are TGCAGCGTTGAAGATCAGAAGGGACTAGCGGACAATGAGCAGTTCTTC.

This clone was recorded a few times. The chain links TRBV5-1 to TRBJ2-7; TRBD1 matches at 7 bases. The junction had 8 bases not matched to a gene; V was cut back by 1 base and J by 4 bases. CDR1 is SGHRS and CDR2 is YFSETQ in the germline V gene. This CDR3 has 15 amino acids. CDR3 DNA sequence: TGCGCCAGCAGCTTGACGGGGACAGAAGGATACGAGCAGTACTTC. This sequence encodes CASSLTGTEGYEQYF.

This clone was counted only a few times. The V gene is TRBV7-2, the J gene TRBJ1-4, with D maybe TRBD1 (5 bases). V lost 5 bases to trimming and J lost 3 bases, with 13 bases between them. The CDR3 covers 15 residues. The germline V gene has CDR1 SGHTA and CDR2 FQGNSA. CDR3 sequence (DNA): TGTGCCAGCAGCCCACAGCCGGGGGCTAATGAAAAACTGTTTTTT. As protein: CASSPQPGANEKLFF.

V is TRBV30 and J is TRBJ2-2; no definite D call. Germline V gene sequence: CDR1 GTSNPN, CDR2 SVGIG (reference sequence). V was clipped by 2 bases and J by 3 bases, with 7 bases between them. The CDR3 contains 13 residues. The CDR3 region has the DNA TGTGCCTGGAGTCGACGGGACACCGGGGAGCTGTTTTTT. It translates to CAWSRRDTGELFF.

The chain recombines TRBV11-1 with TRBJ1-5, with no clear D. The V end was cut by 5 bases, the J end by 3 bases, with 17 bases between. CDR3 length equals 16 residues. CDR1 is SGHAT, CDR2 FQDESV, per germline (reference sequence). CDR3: CASSPGGRGDNQPQHF. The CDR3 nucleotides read TGTGCCAGCAGCCCCGGCGGTAGAGGAGACAATCAGCCCCAGCATTTT.

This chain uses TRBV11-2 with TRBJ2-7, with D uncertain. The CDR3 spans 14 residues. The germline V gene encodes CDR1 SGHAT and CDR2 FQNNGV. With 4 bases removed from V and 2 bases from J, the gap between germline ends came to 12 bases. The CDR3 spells CASSSLSPTYEQYF. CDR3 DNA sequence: TGTGCCAGCAGCTCCCTTTCCCCTACCTACGAGCAGTACTTC.

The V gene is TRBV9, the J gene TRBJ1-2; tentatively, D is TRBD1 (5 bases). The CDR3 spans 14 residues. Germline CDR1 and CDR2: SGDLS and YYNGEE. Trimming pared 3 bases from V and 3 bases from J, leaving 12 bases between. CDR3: CASSEGVRDYGYTF. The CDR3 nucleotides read TGTGCCAGCAGCGAAGGGGTACGAGACTATGGCTACACCTTC.

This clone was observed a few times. Here the CDR3 DNA reads TGTGCCAGCAGTCTACCAGGGGGGAACACTGAAGCTTTCTTT. This encodes CASSLPGGNTEAFF. The genes are TRBV25-1 and TRBJ1-1; TRBD1 agrees at 7 bases. The germline gives CDR1 MGHDK, CDR2 SYGVNS. The CDR3 runs to 14 residues. After removal of 5 bases from V and 1 base from J, the junction contained 4 bases not matched to a gene. Combining the CDR3 with reference TRBV25-1 and TRBJ1-1 gives the whole variable domain EADIYQTPRYLVIGTGKKITLECSQTMGHDKMYWYQQDPGMELHLIHYSYGVNSTEKGDLSSESTVSRIRTEHFPLTLESARPSHTSQYLCASSLPGGNTEAFFGQGTRLTVV.

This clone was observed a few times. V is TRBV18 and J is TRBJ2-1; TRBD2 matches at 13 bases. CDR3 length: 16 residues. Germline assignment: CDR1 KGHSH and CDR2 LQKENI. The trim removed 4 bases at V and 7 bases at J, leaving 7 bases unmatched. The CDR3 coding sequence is TGTGCCAGCTCACGCCGGACTAGCGGGAGAGGTAATGAGCAGTTCTTC. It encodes CASSRRTSGRGNEQFF.